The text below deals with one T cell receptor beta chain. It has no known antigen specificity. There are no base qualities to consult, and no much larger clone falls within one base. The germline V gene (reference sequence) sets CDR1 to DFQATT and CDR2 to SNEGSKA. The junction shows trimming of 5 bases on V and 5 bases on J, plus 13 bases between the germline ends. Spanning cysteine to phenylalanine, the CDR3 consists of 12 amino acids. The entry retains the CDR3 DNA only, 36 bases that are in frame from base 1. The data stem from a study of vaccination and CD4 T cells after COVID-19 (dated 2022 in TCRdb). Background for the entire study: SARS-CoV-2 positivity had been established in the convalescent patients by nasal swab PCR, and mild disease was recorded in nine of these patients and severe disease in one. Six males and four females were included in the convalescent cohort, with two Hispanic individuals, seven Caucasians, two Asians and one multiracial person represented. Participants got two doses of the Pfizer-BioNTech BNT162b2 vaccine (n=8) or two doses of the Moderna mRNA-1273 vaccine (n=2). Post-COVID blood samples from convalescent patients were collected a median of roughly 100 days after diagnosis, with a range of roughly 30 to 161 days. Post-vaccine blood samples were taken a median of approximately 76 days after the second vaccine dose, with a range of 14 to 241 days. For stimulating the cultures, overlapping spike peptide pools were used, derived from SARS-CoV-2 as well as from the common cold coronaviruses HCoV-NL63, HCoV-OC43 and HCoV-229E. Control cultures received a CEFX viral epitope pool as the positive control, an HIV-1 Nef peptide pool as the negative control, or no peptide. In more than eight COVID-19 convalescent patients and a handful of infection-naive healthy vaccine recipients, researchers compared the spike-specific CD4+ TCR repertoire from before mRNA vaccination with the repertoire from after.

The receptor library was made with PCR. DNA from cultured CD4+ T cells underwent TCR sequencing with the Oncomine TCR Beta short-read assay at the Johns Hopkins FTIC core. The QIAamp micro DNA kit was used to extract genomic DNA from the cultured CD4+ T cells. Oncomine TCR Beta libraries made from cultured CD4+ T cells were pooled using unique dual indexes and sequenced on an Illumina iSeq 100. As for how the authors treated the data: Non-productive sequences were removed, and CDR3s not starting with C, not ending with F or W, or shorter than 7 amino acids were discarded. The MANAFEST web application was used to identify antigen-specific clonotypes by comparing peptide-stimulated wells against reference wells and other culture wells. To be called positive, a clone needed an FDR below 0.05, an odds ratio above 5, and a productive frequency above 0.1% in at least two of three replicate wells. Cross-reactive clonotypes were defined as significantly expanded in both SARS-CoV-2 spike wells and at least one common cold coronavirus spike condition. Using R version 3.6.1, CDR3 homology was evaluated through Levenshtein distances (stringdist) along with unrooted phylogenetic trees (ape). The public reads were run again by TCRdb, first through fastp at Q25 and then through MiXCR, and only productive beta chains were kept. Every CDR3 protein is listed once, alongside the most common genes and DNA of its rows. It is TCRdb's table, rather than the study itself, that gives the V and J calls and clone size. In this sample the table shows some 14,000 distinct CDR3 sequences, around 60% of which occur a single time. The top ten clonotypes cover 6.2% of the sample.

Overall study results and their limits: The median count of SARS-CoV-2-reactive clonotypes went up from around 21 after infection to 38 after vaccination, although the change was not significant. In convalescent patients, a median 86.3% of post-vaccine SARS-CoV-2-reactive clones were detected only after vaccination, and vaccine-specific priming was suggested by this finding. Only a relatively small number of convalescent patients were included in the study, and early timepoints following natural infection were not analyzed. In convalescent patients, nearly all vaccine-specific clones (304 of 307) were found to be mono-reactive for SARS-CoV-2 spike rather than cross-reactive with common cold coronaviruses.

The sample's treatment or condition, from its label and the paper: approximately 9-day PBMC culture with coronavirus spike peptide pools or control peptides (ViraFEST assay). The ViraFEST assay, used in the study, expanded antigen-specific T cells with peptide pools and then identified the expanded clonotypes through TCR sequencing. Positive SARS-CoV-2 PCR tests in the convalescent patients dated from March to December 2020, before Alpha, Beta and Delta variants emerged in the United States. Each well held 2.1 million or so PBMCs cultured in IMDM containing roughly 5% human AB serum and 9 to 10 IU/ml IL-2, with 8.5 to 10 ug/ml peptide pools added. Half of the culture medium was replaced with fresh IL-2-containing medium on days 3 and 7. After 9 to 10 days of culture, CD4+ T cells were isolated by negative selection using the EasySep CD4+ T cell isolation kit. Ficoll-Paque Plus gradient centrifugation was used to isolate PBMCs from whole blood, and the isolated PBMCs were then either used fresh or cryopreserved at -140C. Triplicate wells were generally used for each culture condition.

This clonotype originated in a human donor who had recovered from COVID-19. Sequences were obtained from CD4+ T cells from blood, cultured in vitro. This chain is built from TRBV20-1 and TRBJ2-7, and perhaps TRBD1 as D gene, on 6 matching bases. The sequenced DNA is TGCAGTGCTCGCCGTAACAGGGACGAGCAGTACTTC. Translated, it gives CSARRNRDEQYF.